What follows is one T cell receptor beta chain and its context. The CDR3 consists of 15 residues. Trimming cost V 3 bases and J 2 bases, with 13 bases left between them. From germline, CDR1 is LGHNA and CDR2 YNFKEQ. Profiled with immunoSEQ multiplex PCR; TCRdb holds only in-frame clones, not every one. The sample lists 300,000 or so clones; more than 90% were seen once. This sample was included in a study of blood T cell repertoires in COVID-19. Across the whole study: COVID-19 samples from acute and convalescent phases originated in the United States, Italy and Spain.

Specimen: PBMCs or T cells enriched from blood (not recorded which). V gene TRBV4-2 combines with J gene TRBJ1-1, with D perhaps TRBD1 (6 bases). The receptor was derived from a man aged 55 to 70 who had recovered from COVID-19. In DNA, the CDR3 is TGTGCCAGCAGCCATACGACAGGACCCAACACTGAAGCTTTCTTT. This translates into CASSHTTGPNTEAFF.